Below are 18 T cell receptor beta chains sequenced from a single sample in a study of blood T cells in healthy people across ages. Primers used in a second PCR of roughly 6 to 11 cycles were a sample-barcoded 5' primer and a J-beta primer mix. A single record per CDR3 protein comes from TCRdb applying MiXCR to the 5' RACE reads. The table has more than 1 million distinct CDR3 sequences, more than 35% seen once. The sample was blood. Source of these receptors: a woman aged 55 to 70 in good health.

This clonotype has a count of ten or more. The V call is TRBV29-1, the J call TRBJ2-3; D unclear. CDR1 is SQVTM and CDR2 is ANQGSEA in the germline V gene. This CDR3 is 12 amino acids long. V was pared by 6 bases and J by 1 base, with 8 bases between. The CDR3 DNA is TGCAGCGTCCACGATGGCACAGATACGCAGTATTTT. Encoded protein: CSVHDGTDTQYF.

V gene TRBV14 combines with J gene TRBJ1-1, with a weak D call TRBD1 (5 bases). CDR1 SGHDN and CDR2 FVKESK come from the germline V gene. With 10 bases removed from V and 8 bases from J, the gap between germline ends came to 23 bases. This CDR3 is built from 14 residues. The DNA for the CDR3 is TGTGCCATTGGGGTGGGGGAACCCAGTCCCGAAGCTTTCTTT. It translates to CAIGVGEPSPEAFF. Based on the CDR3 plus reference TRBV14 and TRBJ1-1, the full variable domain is EAGVTQFPSHSVIEKGQTVTLRCDPISGHDNLYWYRRVMGKEIKFLLHFVKESKQDESGMPNNRFLAERTGGTYSTLKVQPAELEDSGVYFCAIGVGEPSPEAFFGQGTRLTVV.

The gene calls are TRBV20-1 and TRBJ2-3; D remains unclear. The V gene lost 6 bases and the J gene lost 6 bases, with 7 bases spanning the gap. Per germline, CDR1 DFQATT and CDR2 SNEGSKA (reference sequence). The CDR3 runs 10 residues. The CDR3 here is CSAGRDTQYF. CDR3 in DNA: TGCAGTGCGGGAAGGGATACGCAGTATTTT.

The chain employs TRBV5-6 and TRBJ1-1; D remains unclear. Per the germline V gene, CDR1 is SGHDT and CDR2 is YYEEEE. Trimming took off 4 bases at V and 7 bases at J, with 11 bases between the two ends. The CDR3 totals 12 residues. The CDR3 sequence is CASSPSGFEAFF. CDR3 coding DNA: TGTGCCAGCAGCCCAAGTGGCTTTGAAGCTTTCTTT.

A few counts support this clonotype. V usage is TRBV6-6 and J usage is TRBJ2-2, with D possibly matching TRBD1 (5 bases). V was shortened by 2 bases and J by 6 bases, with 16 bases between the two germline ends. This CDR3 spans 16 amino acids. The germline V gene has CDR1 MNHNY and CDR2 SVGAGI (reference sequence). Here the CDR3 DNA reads TGTGCCAGCAGTTACCCAGCAGGGCCCCTCTCCGGGGAGCTGTTTTTT. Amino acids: CASSYPAGPLSGELFF.

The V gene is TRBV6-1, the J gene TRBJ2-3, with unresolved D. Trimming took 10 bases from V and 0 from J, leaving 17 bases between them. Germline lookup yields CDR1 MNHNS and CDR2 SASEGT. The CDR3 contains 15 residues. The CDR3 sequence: CANNGRATSTDTQYF. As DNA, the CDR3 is TGTGCCAACAATGGACGAGCTACTAGCACAGATACGCAGTATTTT.

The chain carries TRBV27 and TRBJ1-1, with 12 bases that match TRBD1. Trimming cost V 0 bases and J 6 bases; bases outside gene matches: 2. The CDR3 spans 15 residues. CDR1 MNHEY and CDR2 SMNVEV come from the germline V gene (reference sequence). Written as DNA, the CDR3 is TGTGCCAGCAGTTTATCGGGACAGGGGGCGTCTGAAGCTTTCTTT. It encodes CASSLSGQGASEAFF.

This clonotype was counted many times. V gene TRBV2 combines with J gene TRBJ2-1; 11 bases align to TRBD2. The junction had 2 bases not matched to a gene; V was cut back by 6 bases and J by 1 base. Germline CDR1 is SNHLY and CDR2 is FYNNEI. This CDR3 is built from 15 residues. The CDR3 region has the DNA TGTGCCAGCAGCCGGACTAGCGGGTCCTACAATGAGCAGTTCTTC. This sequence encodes CASSRTSGSYNEQFF. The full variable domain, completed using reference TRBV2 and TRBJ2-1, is EPEVTQTPSHQVTQMGQEVILRCVPISNHLYFYWYRQILGQKVEFLVSFYNNEISEKSEIFDDQFSVERPDGSNFTLKIRSTKLEDSAMYFCASSRTSGSYNEQFFGPGTRLTVL.

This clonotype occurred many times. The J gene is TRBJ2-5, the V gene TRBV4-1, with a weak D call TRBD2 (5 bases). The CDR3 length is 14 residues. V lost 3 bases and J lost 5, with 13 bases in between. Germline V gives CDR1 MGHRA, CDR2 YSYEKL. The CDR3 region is CASSQGSEWETQYF. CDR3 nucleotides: TGCGCCAGCAGCCAGGGTAGCGAATGGGAGACCCAGTACTTC.

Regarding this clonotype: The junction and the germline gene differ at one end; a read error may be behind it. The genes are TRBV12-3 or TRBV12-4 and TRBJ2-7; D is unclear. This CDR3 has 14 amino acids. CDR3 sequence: CASILARSSYEQYF. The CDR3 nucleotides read TGTGCCAGCATTTTAGCAAGGAGCTCCTACGAGCAGTACTTC.

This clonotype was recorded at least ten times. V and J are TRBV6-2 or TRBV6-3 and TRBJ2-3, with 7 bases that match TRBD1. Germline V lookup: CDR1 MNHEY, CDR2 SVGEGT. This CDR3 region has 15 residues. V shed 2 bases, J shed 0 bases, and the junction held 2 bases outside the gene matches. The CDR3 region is CASSYRTGSTDTQYF. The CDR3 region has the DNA TGTGCCAGCAGTTACCGGACAGGTAGCACAGATACGCAGTATTTT.

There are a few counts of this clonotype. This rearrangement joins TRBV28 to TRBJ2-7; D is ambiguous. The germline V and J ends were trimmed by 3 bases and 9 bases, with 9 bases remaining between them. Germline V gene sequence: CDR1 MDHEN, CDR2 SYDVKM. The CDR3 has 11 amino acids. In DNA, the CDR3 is TGTGCCAGCAGTTTTAGCCAAGGGCAGTACTTC. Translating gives CASSFSQGQYF.

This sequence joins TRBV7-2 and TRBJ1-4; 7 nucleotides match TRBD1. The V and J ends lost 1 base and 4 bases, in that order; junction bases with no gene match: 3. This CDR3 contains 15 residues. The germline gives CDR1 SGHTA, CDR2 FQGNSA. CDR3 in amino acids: CASSLGQGGNEKLFF. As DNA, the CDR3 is TGTGCCAGCAGCTTAGGACAGGGCGGTAATGAAAAACTGTTTTTT.

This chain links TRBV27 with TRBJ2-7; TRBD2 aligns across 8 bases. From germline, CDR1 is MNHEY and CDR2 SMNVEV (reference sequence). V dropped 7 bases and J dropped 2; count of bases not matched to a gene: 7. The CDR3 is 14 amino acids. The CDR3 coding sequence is TGTGCCAGCACCTCCCGGGGGGGTACCTACGAGCAGTACTTC. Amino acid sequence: CASTSRGGTYEQYF.

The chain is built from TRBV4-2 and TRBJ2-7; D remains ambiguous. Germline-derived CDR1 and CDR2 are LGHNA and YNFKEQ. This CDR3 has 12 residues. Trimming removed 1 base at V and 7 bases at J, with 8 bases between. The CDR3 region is CASSQAADEQYF. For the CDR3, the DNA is TGTGCCAGCAGCCAAGCGGCGGATGAGCAGTACTTC.

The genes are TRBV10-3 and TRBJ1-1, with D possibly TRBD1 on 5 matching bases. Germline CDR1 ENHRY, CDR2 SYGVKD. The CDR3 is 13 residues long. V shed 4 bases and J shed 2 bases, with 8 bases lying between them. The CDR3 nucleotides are TGTGCCATCAGTGGACAGCGAAACACTGAAGCTTTCTTT. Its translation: CAISGQRNTEAFF.

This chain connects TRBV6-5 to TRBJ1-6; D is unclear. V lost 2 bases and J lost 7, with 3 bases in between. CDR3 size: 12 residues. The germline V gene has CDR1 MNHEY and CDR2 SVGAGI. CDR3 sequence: CASSYLNSPLHF. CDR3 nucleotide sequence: TGTGCCAGCAGTTACCTAAATTCACCCCTCCACTTT.

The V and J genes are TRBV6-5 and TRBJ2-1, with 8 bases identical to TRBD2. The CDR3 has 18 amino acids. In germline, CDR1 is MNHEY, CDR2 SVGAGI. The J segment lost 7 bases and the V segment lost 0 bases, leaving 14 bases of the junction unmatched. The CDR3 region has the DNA TGTGCCAGCAGTTACTCAGGTTCTCGAGCGGGAGACTTTAATGAGCAGTTCTTC. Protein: CASSYSGSRAGDFNEQFF.